This T cell receptor (beta chain) came from a study of blood T cell repertoires in COVID-19. Study in general: Sites in the United States, Italy and Spain provided acute and convalescent COVID-19 samples. The analysed material was cDNA or gDNA that came from T cells, B-cell-depleted T cells, or PBMCs.

The germline V gene has CDR1 SGHTA and CDR2 FQGNSA. V was pared by 3 bases and J by 5 bases, with 8 bases between. The CDR3 length is 12 residues. Authors' methods: Estimation of nucleated cell counts was performed using reference gene primer amplification. Using immunoSEQ multiplex PCR, the repertoire was profiled, and TCRdb retains in-frame clones only, with some absent. The V and J calls and clone size are taken from that table; D and trimming were inferred from the DNA. The sample gives 300,000 to 350,000 clones, over 70% of which show up once; just under 3% is in the top ten. The clonotype originates from a man aged 25-45 years with active or convalescent COVID-19. The specimen was peripheral blood. V is TRBV7-2 and J is TRBJ2-7; D is unclear. The CDR3 DNA reads TGTGCCAGCAGCTTGTTACTGGACGAGCAGTACTTC. This gives the protein CASSLLLDEQYF.